The entry below describes one T cell receptor (beta chain). The source of the sample is a study of T cell changes during pregnancy in multiple sclerosis. The CDR3 sequence is 19 residues long. V gave up 7 bases and J gave up 7 bases, with 33 bases separating them. Germline V gene data show CDR1 as SGHNT and CDR2 as YYREEE (reference sequence). Produced via immunoSEQ multiplex PCR; TCRdb's table is partial and in-frame only. The sample includes 40,000 to 55,000 clones, almost 95% of them seen just once. The sample here was CD8+ T cells from peripheral blood mononuclear cells, taken in the first trimester of pregnancy. The TCR was taken from a female donor with multiple sclerosis, enrolled in a pregnancy study. The genes are TRBV5-4 and TRBJ2-1, with D possibly matching TRBD2 (6 bases). DNA of the CDR3: TGTGCCAGCCTCCCGGGGGTAGGGAAGCGGGTCTTCGCGGGGAATGAGCAGTTCTTC. Residues: CASLPGVGKRVFAGNEQFF.